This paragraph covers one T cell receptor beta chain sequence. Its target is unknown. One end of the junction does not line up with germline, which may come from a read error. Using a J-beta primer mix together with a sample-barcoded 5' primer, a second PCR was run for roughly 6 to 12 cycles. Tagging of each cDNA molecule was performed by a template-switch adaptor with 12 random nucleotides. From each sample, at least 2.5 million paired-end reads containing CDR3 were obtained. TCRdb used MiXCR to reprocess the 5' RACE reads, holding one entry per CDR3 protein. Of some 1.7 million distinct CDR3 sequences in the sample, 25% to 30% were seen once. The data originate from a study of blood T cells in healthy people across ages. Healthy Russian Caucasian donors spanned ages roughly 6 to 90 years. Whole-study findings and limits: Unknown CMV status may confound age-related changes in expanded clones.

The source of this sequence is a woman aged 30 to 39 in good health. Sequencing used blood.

CDR3 sequence: CASSGGATRFSTGELFF. Written as DNA, the CDR3 is TGTGCCAGTAGCGGGGGCGCTACCCGATTTTCCACCGGGGAGCTGTTTTTT. V gene TRBV9 combines with J gene TRBJ2-2, with 9 bases matching TRBD2. Germline V CDR1 and CDR2: SGDLS, YYNGEE. This CDR3 is built from 17 residues. The full variable domain, its missing parts supplied by reference TRBV9 and TRBJ2-2, is DSGVTQTPKHLITATGQRVTLRCSPRSGDLSVYWYQQSLDQGLQFLIQYYNGEERAKGNILERFSAQQFPDLHSELNLSSLELGDSALYFCASSGGATRFSTGELFFGEGSRLTVL.